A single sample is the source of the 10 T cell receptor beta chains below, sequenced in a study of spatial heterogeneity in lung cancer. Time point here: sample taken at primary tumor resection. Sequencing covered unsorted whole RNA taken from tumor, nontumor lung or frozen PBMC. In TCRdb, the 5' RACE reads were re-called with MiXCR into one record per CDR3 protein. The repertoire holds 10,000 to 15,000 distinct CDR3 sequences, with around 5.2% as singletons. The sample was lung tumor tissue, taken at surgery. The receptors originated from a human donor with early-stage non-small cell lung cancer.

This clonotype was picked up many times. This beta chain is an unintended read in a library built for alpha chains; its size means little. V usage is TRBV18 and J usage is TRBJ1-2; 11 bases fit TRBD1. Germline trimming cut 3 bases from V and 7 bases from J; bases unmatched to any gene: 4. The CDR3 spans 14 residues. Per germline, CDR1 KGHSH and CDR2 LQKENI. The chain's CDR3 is CASSPGQGAGGYTF. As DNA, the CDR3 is TGTGCCAGCTCACCTGGACAGGGGGCCGGTGGCTACACCTTC.

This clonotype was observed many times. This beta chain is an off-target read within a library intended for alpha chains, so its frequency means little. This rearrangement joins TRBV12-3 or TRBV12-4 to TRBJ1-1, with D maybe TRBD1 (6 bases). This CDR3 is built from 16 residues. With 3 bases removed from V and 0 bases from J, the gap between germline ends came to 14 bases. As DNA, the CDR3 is TGTGCCAGCAGTTTGGGAGGGAGGGGGATGAACACTGAAGCTTTCTTT. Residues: CASSLGGRGMNTEAFF.

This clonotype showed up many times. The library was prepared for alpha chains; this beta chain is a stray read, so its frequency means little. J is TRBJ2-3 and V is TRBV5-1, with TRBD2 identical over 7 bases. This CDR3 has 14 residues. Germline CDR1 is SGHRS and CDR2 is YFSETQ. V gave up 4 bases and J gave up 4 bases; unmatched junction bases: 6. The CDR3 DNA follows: TGCGCCAGCAGCACCGCGAGCGGGGCAGATACGCAGTATTTT. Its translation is CASSTASGADTQYF.

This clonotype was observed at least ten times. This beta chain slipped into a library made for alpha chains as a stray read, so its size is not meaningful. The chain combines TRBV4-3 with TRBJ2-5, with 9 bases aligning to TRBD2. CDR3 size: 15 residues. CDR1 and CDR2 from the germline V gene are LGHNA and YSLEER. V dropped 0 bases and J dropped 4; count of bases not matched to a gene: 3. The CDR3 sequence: CASSQDSGSPETQYF. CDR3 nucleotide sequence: TGCGCCAGCAGCCAAGATAGCGGGAGCCCAGAGACCCAGTACTTC.

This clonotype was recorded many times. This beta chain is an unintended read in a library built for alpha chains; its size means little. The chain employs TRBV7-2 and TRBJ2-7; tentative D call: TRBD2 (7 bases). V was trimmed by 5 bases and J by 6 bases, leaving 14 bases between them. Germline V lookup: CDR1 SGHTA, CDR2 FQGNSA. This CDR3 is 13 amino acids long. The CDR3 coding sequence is TGTGCCAGCAGCCCCGTCGGGGGGCGCGAGCAGTACTTC. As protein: CASSPVGGREQYF.

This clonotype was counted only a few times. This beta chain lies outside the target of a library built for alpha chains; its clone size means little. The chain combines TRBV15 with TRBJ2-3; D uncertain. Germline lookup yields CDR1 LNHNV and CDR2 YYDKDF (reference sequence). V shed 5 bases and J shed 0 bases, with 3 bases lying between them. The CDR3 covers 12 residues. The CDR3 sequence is CATSRSTDTQYF. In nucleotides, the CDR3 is TGTGCCACCAGCCGGAGCACAGATACGCAGTATTTT.

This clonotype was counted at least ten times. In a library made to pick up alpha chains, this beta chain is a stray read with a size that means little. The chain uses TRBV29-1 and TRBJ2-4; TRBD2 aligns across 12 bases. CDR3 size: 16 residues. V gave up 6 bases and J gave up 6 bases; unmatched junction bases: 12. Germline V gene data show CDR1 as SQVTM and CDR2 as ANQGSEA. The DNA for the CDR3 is TGCAGCGTAGCCGGACTAGCGGGAAACCGAATAAACATTCAGTACTTC. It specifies CSVAGLAGNRINIQYF. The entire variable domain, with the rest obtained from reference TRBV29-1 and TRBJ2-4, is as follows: SAVISQKPSRDICQRGTSLTIQCQVDSQVTMMFWYRQQPGQSLTLIATANQGSEATYESGFVIDKFPISRPNLTFSTLTVSNMSPEDSSIYLCSVAGLAGNRINIQYFGAGTRLSVL.

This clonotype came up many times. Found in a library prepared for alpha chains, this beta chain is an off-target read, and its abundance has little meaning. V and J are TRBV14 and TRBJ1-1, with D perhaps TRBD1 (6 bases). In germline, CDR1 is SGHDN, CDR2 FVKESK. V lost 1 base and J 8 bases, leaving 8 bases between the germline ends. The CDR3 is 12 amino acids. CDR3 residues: CASSQAGQEAFF. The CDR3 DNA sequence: TGTGCCAGCAGCCAAGCAGGACAGGAAGCTTTCTTT.

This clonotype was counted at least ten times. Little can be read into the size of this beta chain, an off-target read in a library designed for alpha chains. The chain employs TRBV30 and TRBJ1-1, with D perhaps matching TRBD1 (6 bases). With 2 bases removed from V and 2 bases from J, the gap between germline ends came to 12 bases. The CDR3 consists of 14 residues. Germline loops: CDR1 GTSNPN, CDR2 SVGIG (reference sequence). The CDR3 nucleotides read TGTGCCTGGAGTCCACAGGGATTCAACACTGAAGCTTTCTTT. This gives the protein CAWSPQGFNTEAFF.

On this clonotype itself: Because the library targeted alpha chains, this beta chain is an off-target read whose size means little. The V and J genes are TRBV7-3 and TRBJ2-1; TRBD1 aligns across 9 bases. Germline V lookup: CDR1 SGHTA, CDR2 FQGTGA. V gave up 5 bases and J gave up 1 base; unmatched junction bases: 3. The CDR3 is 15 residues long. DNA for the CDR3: TGTGCCAGCAGCGAACAGGGGGCTTCCTACAATGAGCAGTTCTTC. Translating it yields CASSEQGASYNEQFF.